The 3 T cell receptor beta chains in this list originate from one sample, sequenced in a study of Ad26.COV2.S vaccination and SARS-CoV-2 variants. TCRdb's table, derived via immunoSEQ multiplex PCR, lists solely in-frame clones and lacks some. The sample records roughly 350,000 clones, about nine tenths being singletons. Treatment defined: roughly 19 received Ad26.COV2.S at low or high dose, single or two shots; 5 received placebo; per-sample allocation not given. Following the first vaccine or placebo injection, samples were taken on day 63. Sequenced here: peripheral blood, sampled in a trial of Ad26.COV2.S vaccine versus placebo. These TCRs come from a person aged 18-60 years who received the Ad26.COV2.S COVID-19 vaccine or a placebo.

The chain links TRBV4-3 to TRBJ2-1; no reliable D call. V was pared by 2 bases and J by 6 bases, with 8 bases between. CDR1 and CDR2 from the germline V gene are LGHNA and YSLEER. The CDR3 contains 13 residues. The CDR3 reads CASSQILGNEQFF. For the CDR3, the DNA is TGCGCCAGCAGCCAAATACTGGGCAATGAGCAGTTCTTC.

This clone was seen a handful of times. The chain couples TRBV5-1 to TRBJ2-2; 7 bases align to TRBD1. This CDR3 is built from 13 residues. CDR1 and CDR2 from the germline V gene are SGHRS and YFSETQ. V gave up 3 bases and J gave up 6 bases; unmatched junction bases: 2. The chain's CDR3 is CASSWGQPGELFF. The CDR3 DNA follows: TGCGCCAGCAGCTGGGGACAGCCCGGGGAGCTGTTTTTT.

The CDR3: CASSQDVRDEQYF. For the CDR3, the DNA is TGTGCCAGCAGCCAAGACGTCCGGGACGAGCAGTACTTC. The gene calls are TRBV3-1 (or the pseudogene TRBV3-2) and TRBJ2-7; the D is unclear. This CDR3 is built from 13 residues. V lost 0 bases to trimming and J lost 5 bases, with 8 bases between them. Per the germline V gene, CDR1 is LGHDT and CDR2 is YNNKEL (reference sequence).